One and the same sample provided the 23 T cell receptor beta chains below, sequenced in a study of blood T cell repertoires in COVID-19. Produced via immunoSEQ multiplex PCR; TCRdb's table is partial and in-frame only. The repertoire has 100,000 to 120,000 clones, 72% of them found once; the top ten carry under 10%. Sequencing was carried out using peripheral blood. These TCRs come from an older woman with acute or convalescent COVID-19.

This chain links TRBV6-5 with TRBJ2-5; D perhaps matches TRBD2 (7 bases). Germline CDR1 and CDR2: MNHEY and SVGAGI. This CDR3 spans 16 amino acids. Deletions cut 0 bases from V and 5 bases from J, with 16 bases between. CDR3 region: CASSYSRGGRGETQYF. CDR3 bases: TGTGCCAGCAGTTACTCACGAGGGGGGAGGGGGGAGACCCAGTACTTC.

This clone was counted between two and nine times. J is TRBJ1-5 and V is TRBV2; no reliable D call. V was clipped by 7 bases and J by 7 bases, with 14 bases between them. The CDR3 sequence is 13 residues long. Germline CDR1 and CDR2: SNHLY and FYNNEI. The CDR3 DNA follows: TGTGCCAGCAAATCGACGGAGCGACAGCCCCAGCATTTT. Amino acids: CASKSTERQPQHF.

This rearrangement joins TRBV5-5 to TRBJ2-3; possible D gene TRBD2, 7 bases. The CDR3 runs to 16 residues. Germline CDR1 is SGHKS and CDR2 is YYEKEE (reference sequence). V lost 0 bases, J lost 1 base, and 12 bases lay in between. The CDR3 protein is CASSLVGGGGTDTQYF. The CDR3 DNA is TGTGCCAGCAGCTTGGTTGGGGGGGGCGGCACAGATACGCAGTATTTT.

This clone was detected only a few times. The rearrangement links TRBV7-2 to TRBJ1-2; no reliable D call. Trimming removed 6 bases from V and 4 bases from J, with 12 bases in between. The CDR3 runs to 13 residues. Per the germline V gene, CDR1 is SGHTA and CDR2 is FQGNSA. Here the CDR3 reads CASSRDTAYGYTF. The CDR3 DNA reads TGTGCCAGCAGTCGTGACACTGCCTATGGCTACACCTTC.

The CDR3 DNA reads TGTGCCATCAGTGAGGGGCCAGTCAGCTCCTACAATGAGCAGTTCTTC. Its protein product is CAISEGPVSSYNEQFF. This sequence joins TRBV10-3 and TRBJ2-1, with D unresolved. Trimming cost V 2 bases and J 0 bases, with 11 bases left between them. CDR1 ENHRY and CDR2 SYGVKD come from the germline V gene. The CDR3 runs 16 residues.

The CDR3 coding sequence is TGTGCCAGCACCCTTAGGGTCGGGACAGGGGGATCTTACGAGCAGTACTTC. It encodes CASTLRVGTGGSYEQYF. The chain joins TRBV7-2 to TRBJ2-7; 11 bases align to TRBD1. This CDR3 has 17 amino acids. Germline V gene sequence: CDR1 SGHTA, CDR2 FQGNSA. V lost 7 bases to trimming and J lost 4 bases; unmatched junction nucleotides: 15.

V is TRBV29-1 and J is TRBJ1-2; tentatively, D is TRBD1 (5 bases). Germline V gene sequence: CDR1 SQVTM, CDR2 ANQGSEA. V lost 3 bases and J 7 bases, leaving 12 bases between the germline ends. This CDR3 is 12 amino acids long. The CDR3 protein is CSVDSGGPGYTF. CDR3 DNA sequence: TGCAGCGTTGACTCGGGGGGACCTGGCTACACCTTC.

The rearrangement joins TRBV6-6 to TRBJ1-5; 7 positions match TRBD1. J was trimmed by 2 bases and V by 4 bases; bases with no gene match: 5. Germline V CDR1 and CDR2: MNHNY, SVGAGI (reference sequence). This CDR3 is built from 15 residues. This chain's CDR3 is CASSSQGSGNQPQHF. The CDR3, as DNA: TGTGCCAGCAGTTCACAGGGGAGCGGCAATCAGCCCCAGCATTTT.

The chain joins TRBV7-9 to TRBJ1-5; no reliable D call. The CDR3 covers 13 residues. CDR1 and CDR2 from the germline V gene are SEHNR and FQNEAQ (reference sequence). Deletions cut 10 bases from V and 1 base from J, with 11 bases between. The CDR3 DNA sequence: TGTGCCACACAGAAATCGAGCAATCAGCCCCAGCATTTT. It specifies CATQKSSNQPQHF.

This clone was counted a single time. V usage is TRBV6-5 and J usage is TRBJ2-3; TRBD2 agrees at 7 bases. The CDR3 sequence is 14 residues long. Germline lookup yields CDR1 MNHEY and CDR2 SVGAGI. The junction had 0 bases not matched to a gene; V was cut back by 0 bases and J by 3 bases. The CDR3 DNA is TGTGCCAGCAGTTACTCGGGGGGGACAGATACGCAGTATTTT. Protein sequence: CASSYSGGTDTQYF.

V is TRBV7-8 and J is TRBJ2-7; possible D gene TRBD1, 5 bases. This CDR3 region has 14 residues. Germline V gene sequence: CDR1 SGHVS, CDR2 FQNEAQ. Trimming took off 3 bases at V and 1 base at J, with 10 bases between the two ends. The CDR3 is CASSLGRVSYEQYF. CDR3 DNA sequence: TGTGCCAGCAGCTTGGGCAGGGTGTCCTACGAGCAGTACTTC.

The chain recombines TRBV6-5 with TRBJ2-3, with D possibly matching TRBD2 (6 bases). The CDR3 is 15 amino acids. The V end was cut by 8 bases, the J end by 4 bases, with 19 bases between. CDR1 is MNHEY, CDR2 SVGAGI, per germline. In DNA, the CDR3 is TGTGCCAGCGGCTCTAGCTTGCGGGGCTCAGATACGCAGTATTTT. It translates to CASGSSLRGSDTQYF.

This clone was counted once. V is TRBV15 and J is TRBJ1-1; 9 bases line up with TRBD1. The germline gives CDR1 LNHNV, CDR2 YYDKDF (reference sequence). With V trimmed by 0 bases and J by 11 bases, 4 bases remained unmatched. This CDR3 region has 13 residues. For the CDR3, the DNA is TGTGCCACCAGCAGAGATCGGGACAGGGAGGCTTTCTTT. Amino acids: CATSRDRDREAFF.

For the CDR3, the DNA is TGTGCCAGCAGCCTGACAGGGGGTTCTGACTATGGCTACACCTTC. Protein sequence: CASSLTGGSDYGYTF. The gene calls are TRBV3-1 (or the pseudogene TRBV3-2) and TRBJ1-2; TRBD1 matches 9 bases. J gave up 3 bases and V 4 bases, and 6 bases lay outside the gene matches. CDR3 length equals 15 residues. Germline V gene data show CDR1 as LGHDT and CDR2 as YNNKEL (reference sequence).

This clone was observed a few times. The chain recombines TRBV19 with TRBJ1-4; perhaps TRBD1 as D (5 bases). Germline V gives CDR1 LNHDA, CDR2 SQIVND (reference sequence). Trimming took 3 bases from V and 4 from J, leaving 12 bases between them. This CDR3 has 15 amino acids. The CDR3 loop is CASSITRGLNEKLFF. CDR3 bases: TGTGCCAGTAGTATCACGAGGGGACTTAATGAAAAACTGTTTTTT.

The V gene is TRBV30, the J gene TRBJ2-6, with 8 bases identical to TRBD1. Looked up from germline, CDR1 is GTSNPN and CDR2 is SVGIG (reference sequence). With V trimmed by 7 bases and J by 0 bases, 8 bases remained unmatched. The CDR3 runs 16 residues. The CDR3 coding sequence is TGTGCCTACCGGGCAGGGGGCATCTCTGGGGCCAACGTCCTGACTTTC. Amino acids: CAYRAGGISGANVLTF.

This clone was seen only a few times. J is TRBJ1-1 and V is TRBV3-1 (or the pseudogene TRBV3-2); tentative D call: TRBD1 (5 bases). The germline V gene encodes CDR1 LGHDT and CDR2 YNNKEL (reference sequence). V lost 3 bases to trimming and J lost 1 base, with 6 bases between them. The CDR3 runs 13 residues. The CDR3 reads CASSQGGNTEAFF. For the CDR3, the DNA is TGTGCCAGCAGCCAGGGGGGGAACACTGAAGCTTTCTTT.

The V and J genes are TRBV7-2 and TRBJ2-2; a possible D gene is TRBD2 (5 bases). Germline lookup yields CDR1 SGHTA and CDR2 FQGNSA. This CDR3 contains 18 residues. V lost 5 bases and J lost 6, with 25 bases in between. CDR3: CASSLRPYRGKGPGELFF. CDR3 nucleotide sequence: TGTGCCAGCAGCCTAAGGCCATATCGGGGAAAAGGGCCCGGGGAGCTGTTTTTT.

This clone has a count of ten or more. V usage is TRBV14 and J usage is TRBJ1-1, with D uncertain. The CDR3 has 12 residues. V was cut by 10 bases and J by 0 bases, with 9 bases left in between. From germline, CDR1 is SGHDN and CDR2 FVKESK. The CDR3 bases are TGTGCCACGAGGCATTTGAACACTGAAGCTTTCTTT. It encodes CATRHLNTEAFF.

This clone came up a few times. This CDR3 reads CASSLGPGQGTYGYTF. As DNA, the CDR3 is TGTGCCAGCAGCCTCGGTCCGGGACAGGGGACGTATGGCTACACCTTC. J is TRBJ1-2 and V is TRBV7-3; 10 nucleotides line up with TRBD1. CDR3 size: 16 residues. The junction had 11 bases not matched to a gene; V was cut back by 5 bases and J by 5 bases. Germline CDR1 and CDR2: SGHTA and FQGTGA. The variable domain in full, with the rest retrieved from reference TRBV7-3 and TRBJ1-2, is GAGVSQTPSNKVTEKGKYVELRCDPISGHTALYWYRQSLGQGPEFLIYFQGTGAADDSGLPNDRFFAVRPEGSVSTLKIQRTERGDSAVYLCASSLGPGQGTYGYTFGSGTRLTVV.

V is TRBV6-5 and J is TRBJ1-5; perhaps TRBD1 as D (5 bases). Germline loops: CDR1 MNHEY, CDR2 SVGAGI. V gave up 6 bases and J gave up 0 bases, with 12 bases separating them. The CDR3 spans 15 residues. CDR3 in DNA: TGTGCCAGCAGGCCCGGACACCGTAGCAATCAGCCCCAGCATTTT. Translated, it gives CASRPGHRSNQPQHF.

The gene calls are TRBV7-9 and TRBJ1-5; D might be TRBD1 (5 bases). The V and J ends lost 5 bases and 4 bases respectively, with 9 bases between them. Looked up from germline, CDR1 is SEHNR and CDR2 is FQNEAQ (reference sequence). There are 13 residues in the CDR3. CDR3 coding DNA: TGTGCCAGCAGCATCGACAGTAATCAGCCCCAGCATTTT. Its translation is CASSIDSNQPQHF.

This clone was seen a handful of times. The chain links TRBV29-1 to TRBJ1-2; D is uncertain. Germline CDR1 is SQVTM and CDR2 is ANQGSEA. The V end was cut by 8 bases, the J end by 2 bases, with 15 bases between. The CDR3 is 13 amino acids. Written as DNA, the CDR3 is TGCAGCTCGGCCTCCACAGAAAACTATGGCTACACCTTC. Translated, it gives CSSASTENYGYTF.